The following is a T cell receptor beta chain sequence with its context. This sample was included in a study of T cell responses to AZD1222 COVID-19 vaccine. V lost 4 bases to trimming and J lost 4 bases; unmatched junction nucleotides: 3. This CDR3 region has 14 residues. The germline gives CDR1 SNHLY, CDR2 FYNNEI. Generated by immunoSEQ multiplex PCR, the TCRdb table keeps only in-frame clones and is missing some. The sample records 50,000 to 75,000 clones, around three quarters being singletons. The chain recombines TRBV2 with TRBJ1-1, with 10 bases aligning to TRBD1. The TCR was taken from an adult in good health. The sample was peripheral blood, taken on day 0 of AZD1222 vaccination. This chain's CDR3 is CASSADRGATEAFF. CDR3 DNA sequence: TGTGCCAGCAGTGCGGACAGGGGGGCCACTGAAGCTTTCTTT.